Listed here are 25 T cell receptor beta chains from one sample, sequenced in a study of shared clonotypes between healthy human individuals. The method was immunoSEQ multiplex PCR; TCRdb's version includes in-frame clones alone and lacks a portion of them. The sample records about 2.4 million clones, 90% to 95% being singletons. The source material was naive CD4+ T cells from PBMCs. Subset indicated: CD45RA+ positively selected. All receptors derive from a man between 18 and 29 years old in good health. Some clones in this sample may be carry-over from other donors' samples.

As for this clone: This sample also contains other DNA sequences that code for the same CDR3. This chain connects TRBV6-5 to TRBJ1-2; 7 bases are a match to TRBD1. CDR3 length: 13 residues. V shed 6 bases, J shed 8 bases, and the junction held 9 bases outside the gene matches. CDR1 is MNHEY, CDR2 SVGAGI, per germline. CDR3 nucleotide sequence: TGTGCCAGCAGAAGGACAGGAGGTTTAGGCTACACCTTC. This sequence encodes CASRRTGGLGYTF.

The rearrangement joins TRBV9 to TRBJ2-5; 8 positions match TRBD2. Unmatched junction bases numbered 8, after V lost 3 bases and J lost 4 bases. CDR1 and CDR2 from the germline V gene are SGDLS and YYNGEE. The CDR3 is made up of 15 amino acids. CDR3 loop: CASSDRAGATETQYF. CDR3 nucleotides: TGTGCCAGCAGCGACCGAGCGGGGGCTACAGAGACCCAGTACTTC.

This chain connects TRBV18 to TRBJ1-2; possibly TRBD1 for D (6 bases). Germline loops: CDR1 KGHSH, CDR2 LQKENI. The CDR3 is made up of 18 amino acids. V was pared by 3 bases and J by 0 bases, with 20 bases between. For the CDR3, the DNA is TGTGCCAGCTCACCCGGGGTTGGAGGGACACCAGCTAACTATGGCTACACCTTC. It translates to CASSPGVGGTPANYGYTF.

The CDR3 here is CASSPPGGGGETQYF. CDR3 coding DNA: TGTGCCAGCAGCCCCCCGGGGGGAGGGGGGGAGACCCAGTACTTC. This chain links TRBV4-2 with TRBJ2-5; possibly TRBD2 for D (7 bases). Germline V lookup: CDR1 LGHNA, CDR2 YNFKEQ. This CDR3 contains 15 residues. V lost 4 bases and J 5 bases, leaving 17 bases between the germline ends.

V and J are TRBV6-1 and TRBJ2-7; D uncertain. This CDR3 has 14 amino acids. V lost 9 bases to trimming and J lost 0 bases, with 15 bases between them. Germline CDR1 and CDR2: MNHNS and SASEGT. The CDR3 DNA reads TGTGCCAGTTCCACAGAGATTTCCTCCTACGAGCAGTACTTC. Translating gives CASSTEISSYEQYF.

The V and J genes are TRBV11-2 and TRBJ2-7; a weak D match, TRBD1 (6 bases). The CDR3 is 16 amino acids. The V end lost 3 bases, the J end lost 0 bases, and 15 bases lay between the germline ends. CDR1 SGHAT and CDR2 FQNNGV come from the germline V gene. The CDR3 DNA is TGTGCCAGCAGCTTCGAAAAGGGGGTCATCTCCTACGAGCAGTACTTC. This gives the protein CASSFEKGVISYEQYF.

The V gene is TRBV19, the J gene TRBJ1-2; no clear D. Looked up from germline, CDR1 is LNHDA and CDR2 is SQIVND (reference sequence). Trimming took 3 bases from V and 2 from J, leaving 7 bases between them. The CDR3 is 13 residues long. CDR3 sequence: CASSIYTNYGYTF. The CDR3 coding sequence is TGTGCCAGTAGTATCTACACCAACTATGGCTACACCTTC.

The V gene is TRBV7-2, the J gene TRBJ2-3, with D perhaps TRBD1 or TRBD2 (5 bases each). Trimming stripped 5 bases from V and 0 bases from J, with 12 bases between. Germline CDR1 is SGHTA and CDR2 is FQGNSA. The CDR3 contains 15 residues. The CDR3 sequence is CASSRDGSSTDTQYF. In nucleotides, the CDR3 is TGTGCCAGCAGCCGGGACGGCTCTAGCACAGATACGCAGTATTTT.

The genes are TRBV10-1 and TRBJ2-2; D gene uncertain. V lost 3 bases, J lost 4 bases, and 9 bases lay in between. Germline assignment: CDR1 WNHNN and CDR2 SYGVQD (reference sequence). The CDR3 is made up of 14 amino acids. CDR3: CASSDSGSTGELFF. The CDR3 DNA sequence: TGCGCCAGCAGTGATAGTGGGTCCACCGGGGAGCTGTTTTTT.

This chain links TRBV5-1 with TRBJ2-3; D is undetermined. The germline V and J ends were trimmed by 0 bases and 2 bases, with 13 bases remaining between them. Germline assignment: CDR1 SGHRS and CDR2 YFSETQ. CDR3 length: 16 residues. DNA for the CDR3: TGCGCCAGCAGCTTGGTCGTCCAGCGCCCCACAGATACGCAGTATTTT. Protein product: CASSLVVQRPTDTQYF.

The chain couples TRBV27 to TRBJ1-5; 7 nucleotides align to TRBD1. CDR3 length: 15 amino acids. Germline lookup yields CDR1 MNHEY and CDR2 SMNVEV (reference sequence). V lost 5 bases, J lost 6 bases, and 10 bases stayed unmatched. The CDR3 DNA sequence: TGTGCCAGCAGTCCCGTGGAGGGGGCGGGTCAGCCCCAGCATTTT. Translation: CASSPVEGAGQPQHF.

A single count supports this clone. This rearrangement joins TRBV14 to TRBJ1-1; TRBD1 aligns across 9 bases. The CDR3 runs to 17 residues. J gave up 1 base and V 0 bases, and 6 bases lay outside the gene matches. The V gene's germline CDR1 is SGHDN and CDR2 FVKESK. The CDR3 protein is CASSQDGTGRPNTEAFF. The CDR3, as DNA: TGTGCCAGCAGCCAAGACGGGACAGGGAGGCCGAACACTGAAGCTTTCTTT.

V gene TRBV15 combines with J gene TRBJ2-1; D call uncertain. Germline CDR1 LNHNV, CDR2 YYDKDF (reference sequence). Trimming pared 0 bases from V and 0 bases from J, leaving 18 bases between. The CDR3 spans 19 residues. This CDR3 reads CATSREGFVQLSSYNEQFF. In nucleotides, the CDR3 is TGTGCCACCAGCAGAGAGGGGTTTGTGCAGCTGAGCTCCTACAATGAGCAGTTCTTC.

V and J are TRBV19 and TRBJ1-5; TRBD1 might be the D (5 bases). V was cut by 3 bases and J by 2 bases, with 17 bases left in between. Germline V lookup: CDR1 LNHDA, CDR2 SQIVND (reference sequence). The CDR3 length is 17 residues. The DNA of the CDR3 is TGTGCCAGTAGTATTTGGACATCCCCGAAGGGCAATCAGCCCCAGCATTTT. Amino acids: CASSIWTSPKGNQPQHF.

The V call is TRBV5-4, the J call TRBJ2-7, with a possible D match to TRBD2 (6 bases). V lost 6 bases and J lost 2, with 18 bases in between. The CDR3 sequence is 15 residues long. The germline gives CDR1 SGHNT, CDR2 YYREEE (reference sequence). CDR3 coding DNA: TGTGCCAGCACCCGGGGAGCAGGAGGGCCCTACGAGCAGTACTTC. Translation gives CASTRGAGGPYEQYF.

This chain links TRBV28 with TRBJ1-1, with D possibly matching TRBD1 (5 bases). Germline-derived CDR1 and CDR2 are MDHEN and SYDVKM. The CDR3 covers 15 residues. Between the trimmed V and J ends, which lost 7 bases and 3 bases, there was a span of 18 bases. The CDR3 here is CASTTPGAGHTEAFF. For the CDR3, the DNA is TGTGCCAGCACCACTCCTGGGGCAGGGCACACTGAAGCTTTCTTT.

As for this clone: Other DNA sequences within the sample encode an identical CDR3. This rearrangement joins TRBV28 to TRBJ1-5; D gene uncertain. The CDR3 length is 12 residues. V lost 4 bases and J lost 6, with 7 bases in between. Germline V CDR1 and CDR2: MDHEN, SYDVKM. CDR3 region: CASSSGGQPQHF. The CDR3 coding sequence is TGTGCCAGCAGTTCGGGTGGTCAGCCCCAGCATTTT. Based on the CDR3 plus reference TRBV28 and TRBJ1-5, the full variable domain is DVKVTQSSRYLVKRTGEKVFLECVQDMDHENMFWYRQDPGLGLRLIYFSYDVKMKEKGDIPEGYSVSREKKERFSLILESASTNQTSMYLCASSSGGQPQHFGDGTRLSIL.

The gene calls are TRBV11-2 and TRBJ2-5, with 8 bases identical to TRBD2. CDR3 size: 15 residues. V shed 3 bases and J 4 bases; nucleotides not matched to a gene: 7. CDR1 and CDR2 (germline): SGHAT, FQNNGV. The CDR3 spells CASSLFSSGRETQYF. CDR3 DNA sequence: TGTGCCAGCAGCTTGTTTTCGAGCGGGAGAGAGACCCAGTACTTC.

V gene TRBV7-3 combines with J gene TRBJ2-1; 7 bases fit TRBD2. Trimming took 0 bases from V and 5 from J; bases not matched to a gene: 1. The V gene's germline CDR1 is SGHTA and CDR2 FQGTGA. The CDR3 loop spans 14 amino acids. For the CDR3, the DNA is TGTGCCAGCAGCTTAACAGCGGGACACAATGAGCAGTTCTTC. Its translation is CASSLTAGHNEQFF. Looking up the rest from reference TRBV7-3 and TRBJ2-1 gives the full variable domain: GAGVSQTPSNKVTEKGKYVELRCDPISGHTALYWYRQSLGQGPEFLIYFQGTGAADDSGLPNDRFFAVRPEGSVSTLKIQRTERGDSAVYLCASSLTAGHNEQFFGPGTRLTVL.

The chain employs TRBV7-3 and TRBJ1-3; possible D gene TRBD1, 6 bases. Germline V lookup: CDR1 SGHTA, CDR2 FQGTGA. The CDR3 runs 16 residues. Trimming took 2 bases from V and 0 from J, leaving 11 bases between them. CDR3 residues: CASSLGGGYSGNTIYF. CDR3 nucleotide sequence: TGTGCCAGCAGCTTAGGGGGCGGATACTCTGGAAACACCATATATTTT.

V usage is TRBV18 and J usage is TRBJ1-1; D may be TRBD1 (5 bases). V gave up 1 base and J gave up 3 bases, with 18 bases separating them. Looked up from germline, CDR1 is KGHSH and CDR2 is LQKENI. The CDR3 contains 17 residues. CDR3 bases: TGTGCCAGCTCACCACGCGGTGGGGCGAAAGTGGACACTGAAGCTTTCTTT. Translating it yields CASSPRGGAKVDTEAFF.

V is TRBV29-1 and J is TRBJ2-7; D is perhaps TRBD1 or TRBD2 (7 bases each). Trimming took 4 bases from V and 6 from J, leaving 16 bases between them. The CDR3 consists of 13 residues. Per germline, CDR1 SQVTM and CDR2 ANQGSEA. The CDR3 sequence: CSVAAGRGGEQYF. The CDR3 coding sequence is TGCAGCGTTGCAGCGGGCAGGGGGGGCGAGCAGTACTTC.

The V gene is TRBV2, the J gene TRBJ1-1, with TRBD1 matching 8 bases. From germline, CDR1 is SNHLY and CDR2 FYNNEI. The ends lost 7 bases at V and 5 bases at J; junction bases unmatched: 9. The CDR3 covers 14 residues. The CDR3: CASMQTGAGTEAFF. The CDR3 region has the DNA TGTGCCAGCATGCAGACAGGGGCTGGGACTGAAGCTTTCTTT.

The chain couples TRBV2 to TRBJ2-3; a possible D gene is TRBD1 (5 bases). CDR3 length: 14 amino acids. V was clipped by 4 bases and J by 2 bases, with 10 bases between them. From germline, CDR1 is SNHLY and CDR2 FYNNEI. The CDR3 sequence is CASSVGLNTDTQYF. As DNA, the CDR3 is TGTGCCAGCAGTGTGGGGCTTAACACAGATACGCAGTATTTT.

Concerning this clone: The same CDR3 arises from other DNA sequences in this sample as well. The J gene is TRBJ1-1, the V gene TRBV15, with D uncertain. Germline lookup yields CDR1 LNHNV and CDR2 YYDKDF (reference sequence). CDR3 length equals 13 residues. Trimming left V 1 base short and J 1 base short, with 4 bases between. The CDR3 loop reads CATSRGGNTEAFF. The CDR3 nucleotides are TGTGCCACCAGCAGAGGTGGGAACACTGAAGCTTTCTTT.